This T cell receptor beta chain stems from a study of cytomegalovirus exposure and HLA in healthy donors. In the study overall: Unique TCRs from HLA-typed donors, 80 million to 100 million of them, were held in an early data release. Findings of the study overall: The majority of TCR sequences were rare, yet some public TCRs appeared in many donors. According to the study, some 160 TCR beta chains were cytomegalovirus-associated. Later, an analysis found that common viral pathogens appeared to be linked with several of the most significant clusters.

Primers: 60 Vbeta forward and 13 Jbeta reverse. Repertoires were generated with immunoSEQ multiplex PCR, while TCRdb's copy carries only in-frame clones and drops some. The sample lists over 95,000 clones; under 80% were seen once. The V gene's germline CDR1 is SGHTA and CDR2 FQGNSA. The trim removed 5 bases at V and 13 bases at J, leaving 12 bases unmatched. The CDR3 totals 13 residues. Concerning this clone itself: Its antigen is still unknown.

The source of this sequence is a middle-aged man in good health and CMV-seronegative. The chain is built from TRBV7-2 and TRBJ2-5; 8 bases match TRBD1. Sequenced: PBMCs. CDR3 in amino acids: CASSPISEGTGYF. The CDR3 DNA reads TGTGCCAGCAGCCCCATTAGTGAGGGGACAGGGTACTTC.